What follows describes a single TCR beta chain. The data were taken from a study of Ad26.COV2.S vaccination and SARS-CoV-2 variants. Assay used: immunoSEQ multiplex PCR; TCRdb lists only in-frame clones, some missing. The table includes some 300,000 clones, around 84% detected once. Germline lookup yields CDR1 SQVTM and CDR2 ANQGSEA. The CDR3 spans 15 residues. V lost 3 bases and J lost 5; bases outside the gene matches: 9. Noted treatment: approximately 18 received Ad26.COV2.S at low or high dose, single or two shots; roughly five received placebo; per-sample allocation not given. The samples were gathered on day 63 after the first injection of vaccine or placebo.

This sequence originates from a person aged 18-60 years who received the Ad26.COV2.S COVID-19 vaccine or a placebo. Material: peripheral blood, obtained in a trial of Ad26.COV2.S vaccine versus placebo. The V and J genes are TRBV29-1 and TRBJ1-1; 10 bases are shared with TRBD1. The chain's CDR3 is CSVDLGRDRGTEAFF. In nucleotides, the CDR3 is TGCAGCGTTGACCTGGGCCGGGACAGGGGTACTGAAGCTTTCTTT.